These 26 T cell receptor beta chains came from one sample sequenced in a study of CD8+ T cells in alopecia areata. Isolated RNA was reverse transcribed into cDNA used as the sequencing template. Method: immunoSEQ multiplex PCR; TCRdb's copy keeps in-frame clones and lacks some. The sample holds roughly 150,000 clones, 55% seen once. Sequencing used CD4+ T cells sorted from blood. The source is a human donor in good health.

V gene TRBV20-1 combines with J gene TRBJ2-7; 7 bases are shared with TRBD1. The germline gives CDR1 DFQATT, CDR2 SNEGSKA (reference sequence). The junction had 0 bases not matched to a gene; V was cut back by 5 bases and J by 2 bases. The CDR3 is 11 amino acids. The CDR3: CSAGTAYEQYF. In nucleotides, the CDR3 is TGCAGTGCTGGGACAGCCTACGAGCAGTACTTC.

This clone showed up just once. The genes are TRBV30 and TRBJ1-4, with 8 bases aligning to TRBD1. CDR3 length: 15 residues. After removal of 2 bases from V and 8 bases from J, the junction contained 10 bases not matched to a gene. The germline gives CDR1 GTSNPN, CDR2 SVGIG (reference sequence). The CDR3: CAWSTRQGKREKLFF. CDR3 nucleotides: TGTGCCTGGAGTACTAGACAGGGGAAACGAGAAAAACTGTTTTTT.

The chain couples TRBV6-1 to TRBJ1-2; tentatively, D is TRBD1 (6 bases). This CDR3 region has 14 residues. Germline-derived CDR1 and CDR2 are MNHNS and SASEGT. V lost 6 bases and J 8 bases, leaving 19 bases between the germline ends. CDR3: CASSPRRGLRGYTF. CDR3 nucleotides: TGTGCCAGCAGCCCACGGAGGGGGTTGAGGGGCTACACCTTC.

The rearrangement links TRBV30 to TRBJ2-5; D call uncertain. This CDR3 is 13 amino acids long. Germline lookup yields CDR1 GTSNPN and CDR2 SVGIG (reference sequence). V lost 2 bases to trimming and J lost 10 bases, with 17 bases between them. Here the CDR3 DNA reads TGTGCCTGGAGTATTTCTCTCCCGTCGGTCCAGTACTTC. Amino acids: CAWSISLPSVQYF.

This clone was seen a handful of times. V is TRBV23-1 and J is TRBJ2-3; D might be TRBD1 or TRBD2, each matching 5 bases. TRBV23-1 is sorted into the ORF group, with uncertain function. The V end was cut by 1 base, the J end by 0 bases, with 8 bases between. The CDR3 runs to 15 residues. The CDR3 is CASSQWGYSTDTQYF. The CDR3 DNA is TGCGCCAGCAGTCAATGGGGGTATAGCACAGATACGCAGTATTTT.

The V call is TRBV15, the J call TRBJ1-5; D is unclear. Germline loops: CDR1 LNHNV, CDR2 YYDKDF (reference sequence). V lost 0 bases and J lost 6, with 9 bases in between. The CDR3 spans 14 residues. DNA for the CDR3: TGTGCCACCAGCAGAGAAAACAGTCGTCAGCCCCAGCATTTT. As protein: CATSRENSRQPQHF.

The chain links TRBV20-1 to TRBJ1-2, with D perhaps matching TRBD1 (5 bases). CDR3 length equals 11 residues. Germline CDR1 DFQATT, CDR2 SNEGSKA (reference sequence). V was trimmed by 6 bases and J by 8 bases, leaving 13 bases between them. CDR3: CSATAGQGYTF. In DNA form, the CDR3 reads TGCAGTGCCACGGCAGGGCAAGGCTACACCTTC.

In regard to this clone: One end of the junction fails to match germline, which may point to a read error. The chain links TRBV7-7 to TRBJ2-5; 9 bases are shared with TRBD1. This CDR3 region has 17 residues. CDR1 and CDR2 from the germline V gene are SSHAT and FNYEAQ (reference sequence). CDR3 region: CASRPPSRTGARETQYF. The CDR3, as DNA: TGTGCTAGCAGACCACCCTCCCGGACAGGGGCGAGAGAGACCCAGTACTTC.

This sequence joins TRBV2 and TRBJ2-1; possibly TRBD2 for D (6 bases). With 1 base removed from V and 11 bases from J, the gap between germline ends came to 12 bases. The CDR3 is made up of 13 amino acids. Per the germline V gene, CDR1 is SNHLY and CDR2 is FYNNEI. DNA for the CDR3: TGTGCCAGCAGTGAAGGGGAGGCAATGAAGCAGTTCTTC. Protein: CASSEGEAMKQFF. The complete variable domain, with remaining parts taken from reference TRBV2 and TRBJ2-1, reads EPEVTQTPSHQVTQMGQEVILRCVPISNHLYFYWYRQILGQKVEFLVSFYNNEISEKSEIFDDQFSVERPDGSNFTLKIRSTKLEDSAMYFCASSEGEAMKQFFGPGTRLTVL.

The V and J genes are TRBV29-1 and TRBJ2-7, with 7 bases lining up with TRBD1. The germline V gene has CDR1 SQVTM and CDR2 ANQGSEA. Trimming took 6 bases from V and 2 from J; bases not matched to a gene: 4. The CDR3 is 12 residues long. CDR3 sequence: CSVLRGTYEQYF. In nucleotides, the CDR3 is TGCAGCGTCCTCAGGGGGACCTACGAGCAGTACTTC.

The chain links TRBV5-4 to TRBJ2-7, with D possibly being TRBD2 (6 bases). V was shortened by 4 bases and J by 1 base, with 18 bases between the two germline ends. The CDR3 contains 16 residues. Germline lookup yields CDR1 SGHNT and CDR2 YYREEE (reference sequence). In DNA, the CDR3 is TGTGCCAGCAGCAAATTTGACGGGAGTGCGTCCTACGAGCAGTACTTC. Its translation is CASSKFDGSASYEQYF.

The V gene is TRBV29-1, the J gene TRBJ2-3, with D tentatively TRBD1 (6 bases). Trimming shortened V by 6 bases and J by 3 bases, and 19 bases separated the two germline ends. This CDR3 comprises 15 residues. From germline, CDR1 is SQVTM and CDR2 ANQGSEA. Here the CDR3 DNA reads TGCAGCGTCAAGATCCGGGACACACTTACAGATACGCAGTATTTT. It codes for CSVKIRDTLTDTQYF.

This chain links TRBV4-2 with TRBJ1-1, with a weak D call TRBD1 (5 bases). This CDR3 has 15 amino acids. V lost 0 bases to trimming and J lost 5 bases, with 13 bases between them. The V gene's germline CDR1 is LGHNA and CDR2 YNFKEQ. This CDR3 is CASSQEDTRGTEAFF. DNA of the CDR3: TGTGCCAGCAGCCAAGAAGACACCCGGGGGACTGAAGCTTTCTTT.

The genes are TRBV11-2 and TRBJ2-1; D is unclear. CDR1 SGHAT and CDR2 FQNNGV come from the germline V gene. The CDR3 contains 13 residues. Trimming pared 2 bases from V and 3 bases from J, leaving 5 bases between. CDR3 amino acids: CASSLRVYNEQFF. Written as DNA, the CDR3 is TGTGCCAGCAGCTTACGGGTCTACAATGAGCAGTTCTTC.

This chain uses TRBV28 with TRBJ2-1; D is possibly TRBD2 (5 bases). Germline values: CDR1 MDHEN, CDR2 SYDVKM. This CDR3 contains 12 residues. Trimming pared 6 bases from V and 6 bases from J, leaving 9 bases between. This chain's CDR3 is CASSLTSNEQFF. The CDR3 coding sequence is TGTGCCAGCAGCCTTACTAGCAATGAGCAGTTCTTC.

The V gene is TRBV28, the J gene TRBJ1-2, with D maybe TRBD1 (6 bases). V was clipped by 1 base and J by 1 base, with 10 bases between them. The CDR3 totals 15 residues. CDR1 MDHEN and CDR2 SYDVKM come from the germline V gene. CDR3 in amino acids: CASSLSRGDNYGYTF. The CDR3 nucleotides read TGTGCCAGCAGTTTATCCAGGGGAGATAACTATGGCTACACCTTC.

The chain links TRBV9 to TRBJ2-3; 11 bases are shared with TRBD1. This CDR3 has 15 amino acids. The ends lost 2 bases at V and 4 bases at J; junction bases unmatched: 3. The germline V gene has CDR1 SGDLS and CDR2 YYNGEE. CDR3 amino acids: CASSVRDRGSDTQYF. The CDR3 nucleotides read TGTGCCAGCAGCGTCCGGGACAGGGGGTCAGATACGCAGTATTTT.

The genes are TRBV19 and TRBJ2-5; D not certain. This CDR3 has 11 residues. Looked up from germline, CDR1 is LNHDA and CDR2 is SQIVND (reference sequence). Trimming pared 5 bases from V and 5 bases from J, leaving 6 bases between. The CDR3 loop is CASSERETQYF. In nucleotides, the CDR3 is TGTGCCAGTAGTGAGAGGGAGACCCAGTACTTC.

Comment on this clone: This specimen includes other DNA sequences encoding the same CDR3. The rearrangement uses TRBV15 and TRBJ2-3; D call uncertain. Trimming shortened V by 0 bases and J by 3 bases, and 4 bases separated the two germline ends. Looked up from germline, CDR1 is LNHNV and CDR2 is YYDKDF (reference sequence). The CDR3 contains 13 residues. DNA for the CDR3: TGTGCCACCAGCAGAGATCTTACAGATACGCAGTATTTT. Protein sequence: CATSRDLTDTQYF.

Here the CDR3 DNA reads TGCGCCAGCAAAGGAACAGATACGCAGTATTTT. Translation: CASKGTDTQYF. The chain is built from TRBV10-2 and TRBJ2-3; no clear D gene. The germline V gene encodes CDR1 WSHSY and CDR2 SAAADI. The CDR3 has 11 amino acids. Trimming cost V 7 bases and J 3 bases, with 5 bases left between them.

This clone was detected only once. The rearrangement joins TRBV7-8 to TRBJ2-1; either TRBD1 or TRBD2 may fit D (5 bases each). CDR1 and CDR2 (germline): SGHVS, FQNEAQ. The CDR3 contains 14 residues. V was shortened by 1 base and J by 10 bases, with 14 bases between the two germline ends. In DNA form, the CDR3 reads TGTGCCAGCAGCTTAGGAGACAGTAAGCGGGAGCAGTTCTTC. Translation gives CASSLGDSKREQFF. The full variable domain, rest sourced from reference TRBV7-8 and TRBJ2-1, is GAGVSQSPRYKVAKRGQDVALRCDPISGHVSLFWYQQALGQGPEFLTYFQNEAQLDKSGLPSDRFFAERPEGSVSTLKIQRTQQEDSAVYLCASSLGDSKREQFFGPGTRLTVL.

This clone was counted a few times. The chain is built from TRBV9 and TRBJ2-1; D is possibly TRBD1 or TRBD2 (5 bases each). CDR1 and CDR2 from the germline V gene are SGDLS and YYNGEE. The length of the CDR3 is 15 residues. The germline V and J ends were trimmed by 6 bases and 5 bases, with 18 bases remaining between them. The CDR3 loop reads CASTRDAKSNNEQFF. Written as DNA, the CDR3 is TGTGCCAGCACCCGGGACGCCAAGTCGAACAATGAGCAGTTCTTC.

The genes are TRBV11-2 and TRBJ2-3; 8 bases map to TRBD1. The CDR3 consists of 16 residues. Germline CDR1 reads SGHAT; CDR2 reads FQNNGV. Losses at the gene ends were 2 bases for V and 3 bases for J; bases not matched to a gene: 7. The CDR3 bases are TGTGCCAGCAGCTTATTACAGGGGGGCCTAACAGATACGCAGTATTTT. It encodes CASSLLQGGLTDTQYF.

This sequence joins TRBV25-1 and TRBJ1-1; D is undetermined. The V gene's germline CDR1 is MGHDK and CDR2 SYGVNS. CDR3 length: 14 residues. The ends were cut back, 3 bases at V and 5 bases at J, with 13 bases in the middle. The CDR3 loop reads CASSDWAGETEAFF. Here the CDR3 DNA reads TGTGCCAGCAGTGACTGGGCGGGAGAGACTGAAGCTTTCTTT.

V is TRBV30 and J is TRBJ1-1; possible D gene TRBD1, 5 bases. Germline V gene lookup returns CDR1 GTSNPN and CDR2 SVGIG (reference sequence). The CDR3 has 12 amino acids. V dropped 4 bases and J dropped 3 bases, with 9 bases sitting between them. CDR3: CAWTGADTEAFF. The CDR3 nucleotides are TGTGCCTGGACCGGGGCTGACACTGAAGCTTTCTTT.

The sample holds a few counts of this clone. The chain uses TRBV7-2 and TRBJ2-4; tentatively, D is TRBD1 (6 bases). Trimming stripped 5 bases from V and 8 bases from J, with 10 bases between. Germline values: CDR1 SGHTA, CDR2 FQGNSA. The CDR3 covers 12 residues. The CDR3 spells CASSLGGDIQYF. CDR3 DNA sequence: TGTGCCAGCAGCCTAGGGGGAGACATTCAGTACTTC. Based on the CDR3 plus reference TRBV7-2 and TRBJ2-4, the full variable domain is GAGVSQSPSNKVTEKGKDVELRCDPISGHTALYWYRQSLGQGLEFLIYFQGNSAPDKSGLPSDRFSAERTGGSVSTLTIQRTQQEDSAVYLCASSLGGDIQYFGAGTRLSVL.